Listed here are 16 T cell receptor beta chains from one sample, sequenced in a study of T-cell reconstitution after alpha-beta-depleted transplantation in children. Unique molecular identifiers were used in preparing the TCRbeta library. In TCRdb, the PCR reads were re-called with MiXCR into one record per CDR3 protein. In the table there are almost 250,000 distinct CDR3 sequences, about 25% of which are singletons. The sample was PBMCs, taken before TCRalphabeta/CD19-depleted stem cell transplant. The receptors here all came from a girl aged 2 to 10 with Fanconi anemia, due to receive a stem cell transplant.

Many counts were recorded for this clonotype. The chain has TRBV6-2 or TRBV6-3 and TRBJ2-7; possibly TRBD2 for D (6 bases). The V end lost 7 bases, the J end lost 3 bases, and 16 bases lay between the germline ends. Per germline, CDR1 MNHEY and CDR2 SVGEGT. The CDR3 loop spans 14 amino acids. The CDR3 DNA sequence: TGTGCCAGCACCTTTTGGCGGGGCGGCTACGAGCAGTACTTC. It specifies CASTFWRGGYEQYF.

This clonotype was detected only once. This chain uses TRBV7-2 with TRBJ2-3; perhaps TRBD2 as D (6 bases). The V gene's germline CDR1 is SGHTA and CDR2 FQGNSA. CDR3 size: 16 residues. Trimming removed 4 bases from V and 2 bases from J, with 16 bases in between. This CDR3 reads CASSSQIRGTTDTQYF. The CDR3, as DNA: TGTGCCAGCAGCTCCCAGATTCGCGGGACCACAGATACGCAGTATTTT.

This clonotype was seen at least ten times. The chain combines TRBV20-1 with TRBJ2-3; 7 bases fit TRBD2. Germline assignment: CDR1 DFQATT and CDR2 SNEGSKA (reference sequence). This CDR3 is 14 amino acids long. The CDR3 region has the DNA TGCGGGACTAAGCTGACTAGCCGCACAGATACGCAGTATTTT. Protein product: CGTKLTSRTDTQYF.

This clonotype has at least ten counts. CDR3 region: CASSRRGGDYEQYF. CDR3 nucleotide sequence: TGTGCCAGCTCACGACGGGGGGGAGACTACGAGCAGTACTTC. The chain carries TRBV18 and TRBJ2-7; TRBD2 agrees at 8 bases. The germline V gene has CDR1 KGHSH and CDR2 LQKENI. V shed 4 bases and J 3 bases; nucleotides not matched to a gene: 5. CDR3 length: 14 amino acids.

This clonotype was seen ten or more times. CDR3 DNA: TGTGCCAGCAGCAAAAAAGGAAGGGGGGCACGGCAGTTCTTC. Protein product: CASSKKGRGARQFF. The chain has TRBV21-1 and TRBJ2-1; the table's D gene call, TRBD1, was not cross checked with the DNA. TRBV21-1 is annotated as a pseudogene. CDR3 length: 14 residues.

The V gene is TRBV4-2, the J gene TRBJ2-7; 8 bases match TRBD2. CDR1 and CDR2 from the germline V gene are LGHNA and YNFKEQ. V lost 3 bases to trimming and J lost 9 bases; unmatched junction nucleotides: 16. CDR3 length: 16 amino acids. The CDR3 DNA sequence: TGTGCCAGCAGCCACTCCTCGACTAGCGAGGAGGGCGCGCAGTACTTC. It encodes CASSHSSTSEEGAQYF.

The chain joins TRBV20-1 to TRBJ2-7; no clear D. The V end was cut by 0 bases, the J end by 1 base, with 16 bases between. The CDR3 is made up of 16 amino acids. Germline CDR1 DFQATT, CDR2 SNEGSKA (reference sequence). The CDR3 loop reads CSARDPLSGWSYEQYF. The CDR3 region has the DNA TGCAGTGCTAGAGATCCCCTTTCGGGCTGGTCCTACGAGCAGTACTTC.

The CDR3 DNA is TGTGCCAGCAGTTTAAGCGGACTTCAGAACACCGGGGAGCTGTTTTTT. This sequence encodes CASSLSGLQNTGELFF. V is TRBV27 and J is TRBJ2-2; perhaps TRBD2 as D (5 bases). The CDR3 length is 16 residues. CDR1 is MNHEY and CDR2 is SMNVEV in the germline V gene (reference sequence). The ends were cut back, 2 bases at V and 1 base at J, with 11 bases in the middle.

This sequence joins TRBV9 and TRBJ1-2, with D unresolved. The length of the CDR3 is 16 residues. Trimming cost V 2 bases and J 4 bases, with 18 bases left between them. Germline CDR1 reads SGDLS; CDR2 reads YYNGEE. DNA of the CDR3: TGTGCCAGCAGCGTGCTGCGTAGCCCGCCCGTCTATGGCTACACCTTC. Its translation is CASSVLRSPPVYGYTF.

The chain employs TRBV28 and TRBJ2-3; tentative D call: TRBD2 (6 bases). Trimming removed 4 bases at V and 4 bases at J, with 15 bases between. This CDR3 contains 15 residues. CDR1 is MDHEN and CDR2 is SYDVKM in the germline V gene. As DNA, the CDR3 is TGTGCCAGCAGTTCGCGGACTGGCGGGGCAGATACGCAGTATTTT. This codes for CASSSRTGGADTQYF.

There are many counts of this clonotype. The J gene is TRBJ2-5, the V gene TRBV3-2. TRBV3-2 corresponds to a pseudogene. The CDR3 runs 13 residues. This CDR3 reads CASSQVYTETQYF. The CDR3 coding sequence is TGTGCCAGCAGCCAAGTTTATACGGAGACCCAGTACTTC.

This clonotype was counted ten times or more. V is TRBV4-2 and J is TRBJ2-1; D is unclear. V lost 3 bases and J lost 10, with 13 bases in between. The CDR3 loop spans 13 amino acids. Germline V gene lookup returns CDR1 LGHNA and CDR2 YNFKEQ. The CDR3 DNA is TGTGCCAGCAGCCAGGAGACCCTCGGGGAGCAGTTCTTC. Its protein product is CASSQETLGEQFF.

This clonotype was detected many times. This rearrangement joins TRBV7-2 to TRBJ1-2, with a possible D match to TRBD1 (6 bases). The CDR3 runs 13 residues. V was clipped by 1 base and J by 4 bases, with 7 bases between them. Germline V gene lookup returns CDR1 SGHTA and CDR2 FQGNSA. The CDR3 here is CASSLDRVYGYTF. In DNA, the CDR3 is TGTGCCAGCAGCTTAGACAGGGTCTATGGCTACACCTTC.

This chain uses TRBV30 with TRBJ1-5; D is unclear. Trimming took 0 bases from V and 7 from J, leaving 13 bases between them. The CDR3 runs 14 residues. Per the germline V gene, CDR1 is GTSNPN and CDR2 is SVGIG (reference sequence). The CDR3 DNA is TGTGCCTGGAGTGTAGGCGGGCTGACGCAGCCCCAGCATTTT. It yields the protein CAWSVGGLTQPQHF.

The chain joins TRBV30 to TRBJ2-1, with D uncertain. The V gene's germline CDR1 is GTSNPN and CDR2 SVGIG (reference sequence). Trimming removed 1 base from V and 8 bases from J, with 6 bases in between. The CDR3 covers 11 residues. The CDR3 bases are TGTGCCTGGAGTGCTCTTGATGAGCAGTTCTTC. This codes for CAWSALDEQFF.

This chain uses TRBV10-3 with TRBJ2-3; no definite D call. Germline V lookup: CDR1 ENHRY, CDR2 SYGVKD. The CDR3 is 11 residues long. V lost 0 bases, J lost 11 bases, and 6 bases lay in between. DNA for the CDR3: TGTGCCATCAGTGAGTCTGAAGAGCAGTATTTT. It codes for CAISESEEQYF.